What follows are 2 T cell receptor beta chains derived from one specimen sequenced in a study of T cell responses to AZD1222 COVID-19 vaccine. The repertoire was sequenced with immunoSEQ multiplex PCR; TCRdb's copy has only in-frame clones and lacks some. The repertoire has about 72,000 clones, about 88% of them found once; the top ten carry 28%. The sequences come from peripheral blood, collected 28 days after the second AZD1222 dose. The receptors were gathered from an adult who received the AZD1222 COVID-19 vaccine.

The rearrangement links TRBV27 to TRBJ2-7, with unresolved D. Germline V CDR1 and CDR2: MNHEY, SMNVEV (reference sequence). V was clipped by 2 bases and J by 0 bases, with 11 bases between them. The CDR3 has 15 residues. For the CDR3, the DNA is TGTGCCAGCAGTTTAAACGGCCGGAACTCCTACGAGCAGTACTTC. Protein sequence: CASSLNGRNSYEQYF.

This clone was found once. The CDR3 here is CASSLASGNYNEQFF. CDR3 DNA sequence: TGTGCCAGCAGTTTGGCTAGCGGGAACTACAATGAGCAGTTCTTC. The chain couples TRBV28 to TRBJ2-1; 9 bases are a match to TRBD2. CDR3 length equals 15 residues. Germline V gives CDR1 MDHEN, CDR2 SYDVKM. V dropped 3 bases and J dropped 3; count of bases not matched to a gene: 3.